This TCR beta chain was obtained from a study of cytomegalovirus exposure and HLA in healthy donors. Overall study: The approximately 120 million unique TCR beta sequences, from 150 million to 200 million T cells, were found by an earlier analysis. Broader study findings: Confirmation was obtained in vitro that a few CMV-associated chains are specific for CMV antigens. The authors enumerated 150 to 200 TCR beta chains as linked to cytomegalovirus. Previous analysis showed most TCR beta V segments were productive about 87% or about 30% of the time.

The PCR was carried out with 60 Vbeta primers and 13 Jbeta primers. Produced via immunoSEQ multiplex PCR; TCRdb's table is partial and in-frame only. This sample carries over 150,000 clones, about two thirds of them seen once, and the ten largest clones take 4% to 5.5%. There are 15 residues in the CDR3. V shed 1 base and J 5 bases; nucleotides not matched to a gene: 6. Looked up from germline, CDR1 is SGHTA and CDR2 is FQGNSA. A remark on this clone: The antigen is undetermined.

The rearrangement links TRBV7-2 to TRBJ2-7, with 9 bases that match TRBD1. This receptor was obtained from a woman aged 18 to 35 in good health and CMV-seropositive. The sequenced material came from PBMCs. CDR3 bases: TGTGCCAGCAGCTTAGTTTCTACAGGGGGCCACGAGCAGTACTTC. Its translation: CASSLVSTGGHEQYF.